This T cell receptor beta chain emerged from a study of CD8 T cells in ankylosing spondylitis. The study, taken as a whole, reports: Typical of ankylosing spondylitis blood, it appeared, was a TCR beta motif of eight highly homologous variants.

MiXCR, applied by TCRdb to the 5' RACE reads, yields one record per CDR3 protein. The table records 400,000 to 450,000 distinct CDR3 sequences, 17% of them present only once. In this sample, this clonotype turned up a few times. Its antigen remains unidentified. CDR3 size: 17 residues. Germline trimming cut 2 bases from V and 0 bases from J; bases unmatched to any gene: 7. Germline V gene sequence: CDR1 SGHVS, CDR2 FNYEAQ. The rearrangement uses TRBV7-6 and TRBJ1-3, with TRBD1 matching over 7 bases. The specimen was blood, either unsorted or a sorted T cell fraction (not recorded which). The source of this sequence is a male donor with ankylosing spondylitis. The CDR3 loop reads CASSLRQGTGSGNTIYF. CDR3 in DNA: TGTGCCAGCAGCTTACGACAGGGTACGGGCTCTGGAAACACCATATATTTT.